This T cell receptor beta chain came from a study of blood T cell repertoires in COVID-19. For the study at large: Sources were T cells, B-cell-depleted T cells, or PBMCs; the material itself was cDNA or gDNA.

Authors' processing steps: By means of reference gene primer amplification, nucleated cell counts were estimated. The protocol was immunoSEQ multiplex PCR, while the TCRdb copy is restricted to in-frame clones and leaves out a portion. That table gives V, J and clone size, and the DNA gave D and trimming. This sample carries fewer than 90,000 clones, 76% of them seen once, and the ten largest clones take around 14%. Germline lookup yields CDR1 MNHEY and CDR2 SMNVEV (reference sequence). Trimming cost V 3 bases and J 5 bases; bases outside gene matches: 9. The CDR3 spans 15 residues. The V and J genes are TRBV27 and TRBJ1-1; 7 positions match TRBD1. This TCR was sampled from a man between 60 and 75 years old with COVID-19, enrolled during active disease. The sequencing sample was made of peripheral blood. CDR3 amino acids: CASSFWKGAITEAFF. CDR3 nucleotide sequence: TGTGCCAGCAGTTTTTGGAAGGGGGCGATAACTGAAGCTTTCTTT.